This T cell receptor beta chain derives from a study of T-cell reconstitution after alpha-beta-depleted transplantation in children. Study observations and caveats: At the one-year point after transplant, T-cell counts and TCRbeta diversity were found to come mostly from T cells that had been newly produced. Surviving recipient T cells and thymic progenitors accounted for the high day-60 TCRbeta diversity observed in some patients.

On this clonotype itself: Its specificity is not known.

Construction of the TCRbeta library involved unique molecular identifiers. In TCRdb, the PCR reads were re-called with MiXCR into one record per CDR3 protein. The sample records approximately 800,000 distinct CDR3 sequences, roughly 16% being singletons. The CDR3 runs 15 residues. J gave up 4 bases and V 3 bases, and 9 bases lay outside the gene matches. Germline V gene data show CDR1 as MNHEY and CDR2 as SMNVEV (reference sequence). This receptor was identified in a male patient under 18 who had a stem cell transplant for acute lymphoblastic leukemia, so the T cells may come from the graft donor. The chain employs TRBV27 and TRBJ2-7; 7 nucleotides line up with TRBD2. This specimen was PBMCs, mostly from graft donor cells, taken 360 days after TCRalphabeta/CD19-depleted stem cell transplant. The CDR3 DNA reads as TGTGCCAGCAGTTTGAAAGCGGGATCAATATACGAGCAGTACTTC. This codes for CASSLKAGSIYEQYF.